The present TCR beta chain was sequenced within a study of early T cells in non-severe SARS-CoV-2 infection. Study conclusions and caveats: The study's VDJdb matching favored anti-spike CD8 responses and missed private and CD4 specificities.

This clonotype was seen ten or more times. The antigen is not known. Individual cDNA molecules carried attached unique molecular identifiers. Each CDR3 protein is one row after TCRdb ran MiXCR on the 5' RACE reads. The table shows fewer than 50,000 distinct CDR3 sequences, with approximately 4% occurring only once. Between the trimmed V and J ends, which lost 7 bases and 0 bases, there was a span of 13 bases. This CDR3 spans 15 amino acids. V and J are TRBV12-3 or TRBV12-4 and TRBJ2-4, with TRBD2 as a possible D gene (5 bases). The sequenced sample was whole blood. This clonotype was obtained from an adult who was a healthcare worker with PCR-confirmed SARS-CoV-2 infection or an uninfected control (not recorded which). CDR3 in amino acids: CASTPGLEAKNIQYF. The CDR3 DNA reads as TGTGCCAGCACCCCAGGACTCGAAGCCAAAAACATTCAGTACTTC.